This T cell receptor beta chain was captured in a study of blood T cell repertoires in COVID-19 (dated by TCRdb to the early 2020s). Background on the whole study: Collaborator samples came from the United States, Italy and Spain and covered acute and convalescent phases of COVID-19. The sample metadata nearly always contained a de-identified subject ID, COVID-19 status, age in years and sex. Where HLA class I and class II types were available, the types were taken from metadata supplied by the sample provider, not from assay-based typing. The dataset comprised deeply sampled blood TCRbeta repertoires from subjects exposed to, actively infected with, or recovered from COVID-19. Samples were obtained from the ongoing ImmuneRACE study (first 160 participants) and from 1,000 to 1,500 subjects provided by 6 global collaborators. The prospective study material was composed of cDNA or gDNA derived from T cells, B-cell-depleted T cells, or PBMCs. The repertoires were made available in a free public database intended to serve as a resource for research on the immune response to SARS-CoV-2.

In the prospective study, participants were about 18 to 100 years old, resided in 24 geographic areas of the United States, and were enrolled through a virtual design. To assign participants to cohorts, the prospective study relied on clinical history that participants themselves reported in a screening survey and a study questionnaire. For ImmuneRACE Cohort 3, a participant was defined as recovered based on two consecutive negative NP/OP PCR tests, clearance by a healthcare professional, or resolution of symptoms. Mobile phlebotomists in the prospective study collected whole blood, serum and a nasopharyngeal or oropharyngeal swab from every participant. Participants in the prospective study had the option to provide additional blood draws and questionnaires over a 2-month period. Blood samples from the prospective study were shipped frozen or at room temperature prior to DNA extraction. Overall results and qualifications from the work: Clinical and demographic metadata were provided uncurated, with the amount varying by source and participant.

On this clone: Its recognized antigen is unknown. The input lacks base qualities; no much larger clone sits a single base away.

TCRbeta CDR3 regions were amplified from genomic DNA by means of the immunoSEQ Assay, a bias-controlled multiplex PCR. The study's own analysis went as follows. Nucleated cell counts per sample were estimated from amplification of reference gene primers within the assay. Sequence reads were collapsed and filtered to measure the absolute abundance of every unique TCRbeta CDR3 rearrangement. Productive Simpson clonality was computed per sample as the square root of Simpson's diversity index over productive rearrangements. TCRdb retrieved this table from immuneACCESS and kept in-frame rearrangements only. Not all clones are present; in checked studies, unresolved V genes account for under half, and no reason is known for the remainder. D and trimming were read from the DNA, whereas the V and J calls and clone size are those reported in that table. The sample table lists about 480,000 clones, about 85% of them with a count of one. Roughly 8% of the sample belongs to the ten largest clones.

V and J are truncated by 5 bases and 6 bases respectively, leaving an intervening sequence of 20 bases. Via the germline V gene (reference sequence), CDR1 is LNHDA and CDR2 SQIVND. The CDR3 measures 17 amino acids from cysteine to phenylalanine. The kept DNA is CDR3 alone, 51 bases in frame from the first base. The clonotype was recovered from a woman aged 55-70 years who had recovered from COVID-19. Sequenced sample: PBMCs or T cells enriched from blood (not recorded which). Recombination linked TRBV19 to TRBJ1-6; the D gene remains uncertain. The CDR3 is CASSDQPARQVNSPLHF. The nucleotide sequence reads TGTGCCAGTAGTGACCAGCCTGCCAGACAAGTTAATTCACCCCTCCACTTT.